This TCR beta chain comes out of a study of cytomegalovirus exposure and HLA in healthy donors. Study at large: The same platform was used for the 130 or so validation repertoires and the roughly 670 first-cohort repertoires, a later analysis reported. Points from the study as a whole: Approximately 160 TCR beta chains were listed as cytomegalovirus-associated. With high specificity and sensitivity, the classifier reportedly diagnosed cytomegalovirus status.

As concerns this clone: Its antigen is as yet unknown.

Clones were sequenced by immunoSEQ multiplex PCR, and TCRdb holds only the in-frame ones, with some missing. The sample shows some 67,000 clones, approximately 94% of them seen only once. Trimming took 1 base from V and 3 from J; bases not matched to a gene: 3. The length of the CDR3 is 15 residues. Germline values: CDR1 SGHAT, CDR2 FQNNGV. This receptor was obtained from a woman aged 18-29 years in good health and CMV-seronegative. Sequenced: PBMCs. The chain couples TRBV11-2 to TRBJ2-5; 9 bases fit TRBD2. This CDR3 is CASSLGLAAKETQYF. In DNA form, the CDR3 reads TGTGCCAGCAGCTTAGGACTAGCGGCGAAAGAGACCCAGTACTTC. Filled out from reference TRBV11-2 and TRBJ2-5, the complete variable domain reads EAGVAQSPRYKIIEKRQSVAFWCNPISGHATLYWYQQILGQGPKLLIQFQNNGVVDDSQLPKDRFSAERLKGVDSTLKIQPAKLEDSAVYLCASSLGLAAKETQYFGPGTRLLVL.